Below, 23 T cell receptor beta chains from the same sample are listed, as sequenced in a study of T-cell memory formation after mild COVID-19. TCRdb ran MiXCR on the 5' RACE reads and lists one entry per CDR3 protein. The sample consists of about 440,000 distinct CDR3 sequences, approximately 20% of them appearing once. Sequences were obtained from PBMCs or a T cell subset sorted from them (not recorded which). The receptor source for this set is an adult woman who had mild COVID-19 (a few samples of this study predate the infection). Cell type and time point are not known.

CDR3 sequence reads: CASSQTLTYEQYF. CDR3 DNA sequence: TGCGCCAGCAGCCAGACCCTAACCTACGAGCAGTACTTC. The chain joins TRBV4-1 to TRBJ2-7, with no clear D. V was trimmed by 3 bases and J by 2 bases, leaving 8 bases between them. The CDR3 extends over 13 amino acids. Germline V gene data show CDR1 as MGHRA and CDR2 as YSYEKL.

The chain combines TRBV12-3 or TRBV12-4 with TRBJ2-5, with TRBD1 matching 8 bases. This CDR3 is built from 13 residues. Trimming at V came to 5 bases and at J to 9 bases, leaving 8 bases not matched to a gene. The CDR3 sequence: CASSRTGSGAQYF. CDR3 nucleotides: TGTGCCAGCAGTCGGACAGGGTCAGGGGCCCAGTACTTC.

This clonotype was seen many times. This sequence joins TRBV7-8 and TRBJ2-3, with 7 nucleotides matching TRBD2. There are 15 residues in the CDR3. CDR1 and CDR2 (germline): SGHVS, FQNEAQ. J was trimmed by 0 bases and V by 4 bases; bases with no gene match: 4. DNA for the CDR3: TGTGCCAGCAGCTCTGGGAGGGTGAGCACAGATACGCAGTATTTT. Amino acids: CASSSGRVSTDTQYF.

This clonotype showed up just a few times. The chain combines TRBV5-1 with TRBJ2-2; no reliable D call. Trimming left V 1 base short and J 7 bases short, with 5 bases between. Germline-derived CDR1 and CDR2 are SGHRS and YFSETQ. The CDR3 spans 12 residues. CDR3 sequence: CASSLKGGELFF. CDR3 in DNA: TGCGCCAGCAGCTTGAAGGGCGGGGAGCTGTTTTTT. Variable domain in full (rest from reference TRBV5-1 and TRBJ2-2): KAGVTQTPRYLIKTRGQQVTLSCSPISGHRSVSWYQQTPGQGLQFLFEYFSETQRNKGNFPGRFSGRQFSNSRSEMNVSTLELGDSALYLCASSLKGGELFFGEGSRLTVL.

The V and J genes are TRBV9 and TRBJ1-5, with D unresolved. From germline, CDR1 is SGDLS and CDR2 YYNGEE. V was clipped by 0 bases and J by 4 bases, with 5 bases between them. The CDR3 is made up of 13 amino acids. CDR3 bases: TGTGCCAGCAGCGTAGGTCATAATCAGCCCCAGCATTTT. This encodes CASSVGHNQPQHF. The whole variable domain, filled in from reference TRBV9 and TRBJ1-5, reads DSGVTQTPKHLITATGQRVTLRCSPRSGDLSVYWYQQSLDQGLQFLIQYYNGEERAKGNILERFSAQQFPDLHSELNLSSLELGDSALYFCASSVGHNQPQHFGDGTRLSIL.

This sequence joins TRBV11-3 and TRBJ2-5, with D unresolved. There are 13 residues in the CDR3. Per the germline V gene, CDR1 is SGHNT and CDR2 is YENEEA. V gave up 5 bases and J gave up 2 bases, with 9 bases separating them. The CDR3 DNA reads as TGTGCCAGCAGCCTTGGGTTTCAAGAGACCCAGTACTTC. Translation gives CASSLGFQETQYF.

The chain joins TRBV5-1 to TRBJ1-2; tentatively, D is TRBD1 (6 bases). The CDR3 totals 15 residues. V lost 7 bases and J lost 5, with 21 bases in between. CDR1 is SGHRS, CDR2 YFSETQ, per germline. CDR3 residues: CASGSPQGGGYGYTF. DNA for the CDR3: TGCGCCAGCGGGTCTCCACAGGGCGGCGGGTATGGCTACACCTTC.

This clonotype has more than one count but fewer than ten. The chain recombines TRBV15 with TRBJ2-3; TRBD2 aligns across 8 bases. CDR1 and CDR2 (germline): LNHNV, YYDKDF (reference sequence). The V and J ends lost 1 base and 4 bases, in that order; junction bases with no gene match: 7. This CDR3 contains 16 residues. CDR3 in amino acids: CATSRVGAGEADTQYF. CDR3 coding DNA: TGTGCCACCAGCAGAGTCGGAGCGGGAGAGGCAGATACGCAGTATTTT. The complete variable domain, with remaining parts taken from reference TRBV15 and TRBJ2-3, reads DAMVIQNPRYQVTQFGKPVTLSCSQTLNHNVMYWYQQKSSQAPKLLFHYYDKDFNNEADTPDNFQSRRPNTSFCFLDIRSPGLGDTAMYLCATSRVGAGEADTQYFGPGTRLTVL.

This chain uses TRBV20-1 with TRBJ2-7; 8 bases are a match to TRBD2. V gave up 4 bases and J gave up 2 bases; unmatched junction bases: 7. The CDR3 covers 14 residues. Germline V gene lookup returns CDR1 DFQATT and CDR2 SNEGSKA (reference sequence). CDR3 residues: CSATGVAGTYEQYF. The CDR3 DNA reads as TGCAGTGCTACTGGAGTAGCGGGGACCTACGAGCAGTACTTC.

The chain carries TRBV5-6 and TRBJ1-2, with D perhaps TRBD1 (5 bases). Germline CDR1 SGHDT, CDR2 YYEEEE. The CDR3 length is 14 residues. Trimming removed 4 bases from V and 5 bases from J, with 15 bases in between. Here the CDR3 reads CASSPTQGSYGYTF. CDR3 bases: TGTGCCAGCAGCCCAACTCAGGGTAGTTATGGCTACACCTTC.

This clonotype occurred once. The rearrangement links TRBV11-3 to TRBJ2-7; TRBD1 matches at 9 bases. The trim removed 4 bases at V and 2 bases at J, leaving 9 bases unmatched. CDR1 is SGHNT and CDR2 is YENEEA in the germline V gene. The CDR3 covers 16 residues. CDR3 sequence (DNA): TGTGCCAGCAGCTACCCAGTGACAGGGGGGGCCTACGAGCAGTACTTC. Its protein product is CASSYPVTGGAYEQYF.

The table lists this clonotype with a few counts. The rearrangement links TRBV6-2 or TRBV6-3 to TRBJ1-1; D gene ambiguous. Germline V lookup: CDR1 MNHEY, CDR2 SVGEGT. Trimming removed 6 bases at V and 4 bases at J, with 9 bases between. This CDR3 region has 12 residues. CDR3 amino acids: CASRLGSTEAFF. The CDR3 DNA reads as TGTGCCAGCAGACTAGGGAGCACTGAAGCTTTCTTT.

This clonotype was observed a handful of times. The rearrangement uses TRBV5-5 and TRBJ2-7; D gene unclear. Germline values: CDR1 SGHKS, CDR2 YYEKEE (reference sequence). V was trimmed by 3 bases and J by 2 bases, leaving 12 bases between them. The CDR3 has 14 amino acids. The CDR3: CASSYGPETYEQYF. The CDR3 coding sequence is TGTGCCAGCAGCTACGGACCCGAGACCTACGAGCAGTACTTC.

This sequence joins TRBV11-1 and TRBJ2-1, with D perhaps being TRBD1 or TRBD2 (5 bases each). V lost 5 bases and J lost 3, with 11 bases in between. Per germline, CDR1 SGHAT and CDR2 FQDESV (reference sequence). The CDR3 runs 14 residues. CDR3 amino acids: CASSQGRFYNEQFF. The DNA of the CDR3 is TGTGCCAGCAGCCAGGGACGGTTCTACAATGAGCAGTTCTTC.

V usage is TRBV24-1 and J usage is TRBJ2-1; 8 bases map to TRBD1. The CDR3 runs to 15 residues. V was clipped by 0 bases and J by 13 bases; unmatched bases: 10. From germline, CDR1 is KGHDR and CDR2 SFDVKD. In nucleotides, the CDR3 is TGTGCCACCAGTGATTTGCAAAGTGGGACAGGTCCTCAGTTCTTC. It codes for CATSDLQSGTGPQFF.

This clonotype was counted a few times. The V gene is TRBV5-1, the J gene TRBJ2-1; 8 bases agree with TRBD2. Germline lookup yields CDR1 SGHRS and CDR2 YFSETQ. Germline trimming cut 7 bases from V and 6 bases from J; bases unmatched to any gene: 9. There are 14 residues in the CDR3. Written as DNA, the CDR3 is TGCGCCAGCCGCGCCCAGACTAGCGCCAATGAGCAGTTCTTC. Protein product: CASRAQTSANEQFF.

In its sample, this clonotype was seen a few times. CDR3 loop: CASSAQSTDTQYF. The DNA of the CDR3 is TGCGCCAGCAGTGCCCAAAGCACAGATACGCAGTATTTT. The rearrangement joins TRBV5-1 to TRBJ2-3; no clear D. V was trimmed by 5 bases and J by 0 bases, leaving 7 bases between them. Germline V gene lookup returns CDR1 SGHRS and CDR2 YFSETQ. CDR3 length: 13 amino acids.

J is TRBJ2-7 and V is TRBV2; D could derive from TRBD1 or TRBD2 (5 bases each). Germline V gene data show CDR1 as SNHLY and CDR2 as FYNNEI. Between the trimmed V and J ends, which lost 4 bases and 2 bases, there was a span of 9 bases. The CDR3 sequence is 13 residues long. The CDR3 sequence: CASSAGLAYEQYF. CDR3 coding DNA: TGTGCCAGCAGTGCGGGGCTAGCCTACGAGCAGTACTTC.

This rearrangement joins TRBV24-1 to TRBJ2-7; D might be TRBD1 (6 bases). CDR1 is KGHDR, CDR2 SFDVKD, per germline. V lost 9 bases, J lost 0 bases, and 14 bases lay in between. The CDR3 length is 14 residues. The CDR3 is CATPERGSSYEQYF. CDR3 DNA: TGTGCCACCCCTGAGAGGGGGTCCTCCTACGAGCAGTACTTC.

The chain joins TRBV5-1 to TRBJ2-7; TRBD1 aligns across 9 bases. CDR1 SGHRS and CDR2 YFSETQ come from the germline V gene. V was pared by 0 bases and J by 5 bases, with 6 bases of the junction left unmatched. The CDR3 length is 15 residues. CDR3 nucleotide sequence: TGCGCCAGCAGCTTGGCCGGGACAGGGAACCACGAGCAGTACTTC. Its protein is CASSLAGTGNHEQYF. Together with reference TRBV5-1 and TRBJ2-7, the CDR3 gives the full variable domain: KAGVTQTPRYLIKTRGQQVTLSCSPISGHRSVSWYQQTPGQGLQFLFEYFSETQRNKGNFPGRFSGRQFSNSRSEMNVSTLELGDSALYLCASSLAGTGNHEQYFGPGTRLTVT.

The CDR3 DNA is TGTGCCAGCAGCTTGGCCACCCACAGGGACGGGGGGCCCAATGAGCAGTTCTTC. Encoded protein: CASSLATHRDGGPNEQFF. The chain links TRBV5-6 to TRBJ2-1; tentative D call: TRBD2 (7 bases). This CDR3 is 18 amino acids long. The germline V and J ends were trimmed by 0 bases and 6 bases, with 22 bases remaining between them. Looked up from germline, CDR1 is SGHDT and CDR2 is YYEEEE.

This clonotype showed up just a few times. CDR3: CASSLWVAKNIQYF. The DNA for the CDR3 is TGTGCCAGCAGTTTATGGGTGGCCAAAAACATTCAGTACTTC. V is TRBV12-3 or TRBV12-4 and J is TRBJ2-4; D call uncertain. The CDR3 has 14 residues. V was cut by 2 bases and J by 1 base, with 6 bases left in between.

This clonotype was counted only a few times. This chain connects TRBV25-1 to TRBJ2-7, with D possibly being TRBD1 (5 bases). The CDR3 loop spans 17 amino acids. V was pared by 1 base and J by 2 bases, with 18 bases between. Germline CDR1 reads MGHDK; CDR2 reads SYGVNS. The chain's CDR3 is CASSELLRGRETYEQYF. In DNA form, the CDR3 reads TGTGCCAGCAGTGAATTATTAAGGGGTCGAGAAACCTACGAGCAGTACTTC.